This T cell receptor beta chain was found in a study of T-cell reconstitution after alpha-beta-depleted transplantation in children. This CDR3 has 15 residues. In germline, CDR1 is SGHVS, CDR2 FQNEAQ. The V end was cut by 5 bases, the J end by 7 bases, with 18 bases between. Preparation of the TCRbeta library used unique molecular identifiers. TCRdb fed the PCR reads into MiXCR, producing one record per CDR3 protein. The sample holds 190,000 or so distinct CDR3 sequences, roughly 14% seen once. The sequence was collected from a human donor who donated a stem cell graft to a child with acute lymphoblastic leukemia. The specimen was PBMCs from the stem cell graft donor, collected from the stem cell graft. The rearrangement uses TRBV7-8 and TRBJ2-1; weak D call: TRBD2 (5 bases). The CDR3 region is CASSILVPRSNEQFF. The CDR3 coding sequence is TGTGCCAGCAGCATACTAGTGCCTCGCTCAAATGAGCAGTTCTTC. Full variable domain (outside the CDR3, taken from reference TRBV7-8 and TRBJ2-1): GAGVSQSPRYKVAKRGQDVALRCDPISGHVSLFWYQQALGQGPEFLTYFQNEAQLDKSGLPSDRFFAERPEGSVSTLKIQRTQQEDSAVYLCASSILVPRSNEQFFGPGTRLTVL.